This T cell receptor (beta chain) stems from a study of T cells in Graves' hyperthyroidism and ophthalmopathy. Overall study results and limits: Using 13 V-J features, a model discriminated ophthalmopathy from stable hyperthyroidism.

There were TCR beta CDR3 regions amplified from RNA transcripts. First-round RT-PCR of the TCR CDR3 relied on the HTBI primer set. TCRdb itself ran the multiplex PCR reads through MiXCR, one entry per CDR3 protein. The table has about 690,000 distinct CDR3 sequences, around 15% seen once. The CDR3 is made up of 17 amino acids. The germline V gene has CDR1 MNHNS and CDR2 SASEGT. V shed 5 bases and J 2 bases; nucleotides not matched to a gene: 8. An absence of ophthalmopathy progression within 18 months meant stable Graves' hyperthyroidism. Diagnosis relied on clinical symptoms, serum thyroxine and TRAb, thyroid ultrasound and orbital computed tomography. In the case of this clonotype: Its target is unknown.

Specimen: blood. The receptor was isolated from a middle-aged man with Graves' hyperthyroidism. V and J are TRBV6-1 and TRBJ2-3; 12 bases agree with TRBD2. The CDR3 protein is CASSRLAGVSVTDTQYF. The CDR3, as DNA: TGTGCCAGCAGTAGACTAGCGGGAGTGAGTGTCACAGATACGCAGTATTTT.